The 10 T cell receptor beta chains below all came from one sample that was sequenced in a study of T-cell memory formation after mild COVID-19 (dated by TCRdb to the early 2020s). The library was generated by 5' RACE. Sequencer: Illumina NovaSeq 6000. Using fastp trimming at Q25 and MiXCR clonotype assembly, TCRdb reanalyzed the public sequencing data and kept in-frame beta chains. Entries are consolidated by CDR3 protein sequence, retaining the most common genes and DNA. The sample table records some 260,000 distinct CDR3 sequences; about 16% of these occur just once. Together, the top ten hold approximately 3.5% of the sample. Sequencing was done on a sample of PBMCs or a T cell subset sorted from them (not recorded which). The source is a young man who had mild COVID-19 (a few samples of this study predate the infection). The sample titles of this study are shuffled in the database, so cell type and time point are left out; the donor was told from shared clones.

This clonotype appeared a few times. The genes are TRBV6-5 and TRBJ2-1; the D gene is possibly TRBD1 (6 bases). CDR3 length: 13 amino acids. Between the trimmed V and J ends, which lost 4 bases and 10 bases, there was a span of 14 bases. The V gene's germline CDR1 is MNHEY and CDR2 SVGAGI. CDR3 region: CASSSDRIGEQFF. DNA of the CDR3: TGTGCCAGCAGTTCCGACAGGATTGGGGAGCAGTTCTTC.

A single count supports this clonotype. The gene calls are TRBV20-1 and TRBJ1-5, with TRBD1 matching 7 bases. The CDR3 totals 17 residues. Trimming took 0 bases from V and 5 from J; bases not matched to a gene: 13. CDR1 is DFQATT, CDR2 SNEGSKA, per germline (reference sequence). The CDR3: CSARDRVTGAWDQPQHF. CDR3 coding DNA: TGCAGTGCTAGAGATCGGGTAACAGGGGCCTGGGATCAGCCCCAGCATTTT.

This sequence joins TRBV5-1 and TRBJ2-3, with 9 bases lining up with TRBD2. This CDR3 contains 16 residues. J was trimmed by 5 bases and V by 5 bases; bases with no gene match: 12. Per germline, CDR1 SGHRS and CDR2 YFSETQ. The CDR3 DNA reads TGCGCCAGCAGAAATGGAGCGGGGGGTCCAGGAGATACGCAGTATTTT. As protein: CASRNGAGGPGDTQYF.

This clonotype was seen more than once but under ten times. The genes are TRBV5-1 and TRBJ2-3; TRBD1 matches 8 bases. From germline, CDR1 is SGHRS and CDR2 YFSETQ. This CDR3 spans 14 amino acids. With 3 bases clipped from V and 7 bases from J, the junction kept 7 bases outside the gene matches. The CDR3 DNA sequence: TGCGCCAGCAGCTGGACGGGACAGGCGAATACGCAGTATTTT. It encodes CASSWTGQANTQYF.

The CDR3 DNA follows: TGTGCCAGCAGCCCCGTGGGCGCTAGCGGGGTTGAGACCCAGTACTTC. Encoded protein: CASSPVGASGVETQYF. This chain uses TRBV7-6 with TRBJ2-5, with 9 bases matching TRBD2. The CDR3 has 16 amino acids. CDR1 and CDR2 from the germline V gene are SGHVS and FNYEAQ. With V trimmed by 5 bases and J by 5 bases, 12 bases remained unmatched.

The genes are TRBV15 and TRBJ1-2, with D possibly TRBD1 on 5 matching bases. Deletions cut 0 bases from V and 4 bases from J, with 21 bases between. The CDR3 is made up of 18 amino acids. Per germline, CDR1 LNHNV and CDR2 YYDKDF (reference sequence). CDR3 residues: CATSRDGSTETVAYGYTF. For the CDR3, the DNA is TGTGCCACCAGCAGAGATGGGTCTACTGAGACAGTCGCCTATGGCTACACCTTC.

V gene TRBV7-2 combines with J gene TRBJ2-1, with no clear D. The CDR3 covers 14 residues. Per the germline V gene, CDR1 is SGHTA and CDR2 is FQGNSA. The V end lost 5 bases, the J end lost 1 base, and 9 bases lay between the germline ends. The CDR3 sequence: CASSGVGSYNEQFF. The CDR3 nucleotides read TGTGCCAGCAGCGGGGTGGGGTCCTACAATGAGCAGTTCTTC.

This clonotype appeared a few times. The rearrangement uses TRBV10-3 and TRBJ2-6, with 13 bases identical to TRBD2. Germline values: CDR1 ENHRY, CDR2 SYGVKD. This CDR3 has 16 amino acids. J gave up 2 bases and V 5 bases, and 0 bases lay outside the gene matches. DNA of the CDR3: TGTGCCATCAGTACTAGCGGGGGGGCTGGGGCCAACGTCCTGACTTTC. Encoded protein: CAISTSGGAGANVLTF.

This chain links TRBV12-3 or TRBV12-4 with TRBJ1-1; a weak D match, TRBD1 (6 bases). Trimming took 7 bases from V and 2 from J, leaving 14 bases between them. The CDR3 runs to 14 residues. Here the CDR3 reads CASTLEQGNTEAFF. The CDR3 nucleotides are TGTGCCAGCACCCTAGAACAGGGCAACACTGAAGCTTTCTTT.

A few counts support this clonotype. This CDR3 is CASGRAYGYTF. CDR3 bases: TGTGCCAGCGGCCGGGCCTATGGCTACACCTTC. This chain links TRBV6-2 or TRBV6-3 with TRBJ1-2; D is unresolved. Trimming removed 8 bases at V and 4 bases at J, with 8 bases between. The CDR3 extends over 11 amino acids. Germline V gene sequence: CDR1 MNHEY, CDR2 SVGEGT.